Described below is a single T cell receptor (beta chain) sequence and its context. At one boundary the junction diverges from the germline segment, which might be a read error. For the second PCR, which ran for about 7 to 11 cycles, a sample-barcoded 5' primer and a J-beta primer mix were used. TCRdb reprocessed the 5' RACE reads with MiXCR, giving one entry per CDR3 protein. The data show about 570,000 distinct CDR3 sequences, 25% to 30% seen once. These data belong to a study of blood T cells in healthy people across ages. CDR3 length: 14 residues. From germline, CDR1 is SGHRS and CDR2 YFSETQ. This clonotype was obtained from a woman in her 70s in good health. The chain joins TRBV5-1 to TRBJ1-2; D possibly corresponds to TRBD1 (5 bases). Sequencing was carried out using blood. The CDR3 reads CASSLSGVNHGYTF. The CDR3 coding sequence is TGCGCCAGCAGCTTGTCGGGGGTTAACCATGGCTACACCTTC.